This section outlines one TCR beta chain sequence together with its context. The CDR3 consists of 17 residues. Germline CDR1 is SGHAT and CDR2 is FQNNGV. V dropped 3 bases and J dropped 5 bases, with 22 bases sitting between them. The data stem from a study of cytomegalovirus exposure and HLA in healthy donors. The primer mix had 60 Vbeta and 13 Jbeta primers. Here immunoSEQ multiplex PCR was the method, and the copy in TCRdb shows in-frame clones only, minus some. This sample has about 120,000 clones; 65% to 80% occur once, and the top ten carry approximately 11%. This receptor was obtained from a middle-aged man in good health and CMV-seropositive. Material for sequencing was PBMCs. The J gene is TRBJ1-1, the V gene TRBV11-2; a possible D gene is TRBD1 (6 bases). CDR3 DNA: TGTGCCAGCAGCTTTTATCTTCGGGGGGGGCGCGGAACTGAAGCTTTCTTT. Translating it yields CASSFYLRGGRGTEAFF.